The 18 T cell receptor beta chains listed next were all sequenced from one sample in a study of regulatory T cells in long-lasting Graves disease. This sample's time point: newly diagnosed GD, antithyroid drugs for less than 3 months. Following extraction of RNA from PBMCs, that RNA was used to make the TCR library. Arm-PCR with iRepertoire HTBI primers amplified the CDR3 regions for these TCR beta libraries. From the multiplex PCR reads, TCRdb called clonotypes with MiXCR, one entry per CDR3 protein. Altogether around 250,000 distinct CDR3 sequences are present, 15% to 20% being singletons, with the ten largest covering about 14%. This same sample was also taken into another study, of T cells in Graves' hyperthyroidism and ophthalmopathy.

The sequencing here drew on peripheral blood mononuclear cells (PBMCs), taken at new diagnosis, from a patient treated with antithyroid drugs. All receptors come from a woman in her twenties or thirties with Graves disease.

This clonotype has a count of ten or more. This rearrangement joins TRBV20-1 to TRBJ1-2; 7 bases agree with TRBD1. Germline trimming cut 5 bases from V and 8 bases from J; bases unmatched to any gene: 11. Germline CDR1 is DFQATT and CDR2 is SNEGSKA (reference sequence). This CDR3 is 13 amino acids long. The CDR3 nucleotides read TGCAGTGCTCGAACAGGGGTCCAGAGGGGCTACACCTTC. This codes for CSARTGVQRGYTF.

This clonotype was recorded many times. This rearrangement joins TRBV4-1 to TRBJ2-2; D gene unclear. V was cut by 1 base and J by 4 bases, with 13 bases left in between. CDR1 is MGHRA and CDR2 is YSYEKL in the germline V gene. The CDR3 is made up of 16 amino acids. CDR3 sequence: CASSQGRATGTGELFF. DNA of the CDR3: TGCGCCAGCAGCCAAGGTCGGGCTACCGGCACCGGGGAGCTGTTTTTT.

This clonotype was detected ten times or more. The chain links TRBV9 to TRBJ1-6; 8 bases line up with TRBD1. V trimming: 3 bases; J trimming: 5 bases; junction bases outside the gene matches: 10. CDR1 is SGDLS and CDR2 is YYNGEE in the germline V gene. The CDR3 covers 17 residues. The CDR3, as DNA: TGTGCCAGCAGCGCTACCAGGGGGCAGGGGAATAATTCACCCCTCCACTTT. Its translation is CASSATRGQGNNSPLHF.

In its sample, this clonotype was seen a few times. The V gene is TRBV15, the J gene TRBJ2-7, with a possible D match to TRBD1 (5 bases). The CDR3 is 16 residues long. Trimming cost V 2 bases and J 2 bases, with 16 bases left between them. Germline CDR1 and CDR2: LNHNV and YYDKDF (reference sequence). CDR3 sequence reads: CATSRQGLGPPYEQYF. DNA of the CDR3: TGTGCCACCAGCAGACAGGGTTTAGGACCCCCCTACGAGCAGTACTTC.

This chain uses TRBV15 with TRBJ2-7; no reliable D call. Germline CDR1 and CDR2: LNHNV and YYDKDF (reference sequence). The ends were cut back, 3 bases at V and 3 bases at J, with 15 bases in the middle. This CDR3 spans 15 amino acids. Here the CDR3 reads CATSSSRTPFYEQYF. The CDR3 DNA follows: TGTGCCACCAGCAGTTCGCGGACCCCATTCTACGAGCAGTACTTC.

This clonotype was seen a handful of times. The J gene is TRBJ2-3, the V gene TRBV2, with 10 bases lining up with TRBD2. V was pared by 7 bases and J by 5 bases, with 21 bases of the junction left unmatched. CDR1 and CDR2 from the germline V gene are SNHLY and FYNNEI. This CDR3 spans 19 amino acids. The CDR3 bases are TGTGCCAGCATTTATGGGGCGTCTAGCGGGGGCCGTTGGGTAGATACGCAGTATTTT. The encoded protein is CASIYGASSGGRWVDTQYF.

This clonotype was found many times. The chain links TRBV7-9 to TRBJ2-1; D uncertain. Germline V gene lookup returns CDR1 SEHNR and CDR2 FQNEAQ (reference sequence). V was shortened by 0 bases and J by 5 bases, with 5 bases between the two germline ends. This CDR3 has 13 amino acids. The CDR3 reads CASSLATNNEQFF. The DNA of the CDR3 is TGTGCCAGCAGCTTAGCGACAAACAATGAGCAGTTCTTC. The full variable domain, its missing parts supplied by reference TRBV7-9 and TRBJ2-1, is DTGVSQNPRHKITKRGQNVTFRCDPISEHNRLYWYRQTLGQGPEFLTYFQNEAQLEKSRLLSDRFSAERPKGSFSTLEIQRTEQGDSAMYLCASSLATNNEQFFGPGTRLTVL.

The V and J genes are TRBV7-8 and TRBJ2-1; 11 bases are a match to TRBD2. CDR1 is SGHVS and CDR2 is FQNEAQ in the germline V gene. This CDR3 is 15 amino acids long. Trimming took 5 bases from V and 8 from J; bases not matched to a gene: 8. In DNA form, the CDR3 reads TGTGCCAGCAGCGCACTAGCGGGGGCAGGGGATGAGCAGTTCTTC. Its translation is CASSALAGAGDEQFF.

A remark on this clonotype: Possible read error: a much larger clone is one base away. The chain is built from TRBV6-1 and TRBJ1-6; no reliable D call. Trimming took 7 bases from V and 6 from J, leaving 16 bases between them. Germline V gene sequence: CDR1 MNHNS, CDR2 SASEGT. CDR3 length equals 15 residues. The CDR3 coding sequence is TGTGCCAGCAATCCTACTCGACCTCGTAATTCACCCCTCCACTTT. The encoded protein is CASNPTRPRNSPLHF.

The V and J genes are TRBV4-1 and TRBJ2-7; D is unresolved. V was pared by 2 bases and J by 5 bases, with 13 bases between. CDR1 MGHRA and CDR2 YSYEKL come from the germline V gene. The CDR3 runs to 14 residues. The CDR3 DNA sequence: TGCGCCAGCAGCCAACCCCCCCCTTTCCACGAGCAGTACTTC. Residues: CASSQPPPFHEQYF.

This clonotype was found many times. The V and J genes are TRBV27 and TRBJ2-3; D remains unclear. Germline V gene lookup returns CDR1 MNHEY and CDR2 SMNVEV (reference sequence). The V end was cut by 6 bases, the J end by 2 bases, with 6 bases between. CDR3 size: 12 residues. Here the CDR3 reads CASSFNTDTQYF. CDR3 DNA: TGTGCCAGCAGCTTCAACACAGATACGCAGTATTTT.

This clonotype was counted ten times or more. The chain couples TRBV6-5 to TRBJ1-1; no clear D. The CDR3 runs to 12 residues. The germline V gene encodes CDR1 MNHEY and CDR2 SVGAGI. V was pared by 2 bases and J by 1 base, with 2 bases between. The CDR3 DNA reads TGTGCCAGCAGTTACCAGAACACTGAAGCTTTCTTT. The encoded protein is CASSYQNTEAFF.

Ten or more counts support this clonotype. The V and J genes are TRBV20-1 and TRBJ2-1, with D hard to call. V was trimmed by 0 bases and J by 4 bases, leaving 16 bases between them. This CDR3 region has 16 residues. Germline loops: CDR1 DFQATT, CDR2 SNEGSKA (reference sequence). CDR3 loop: CSARDPRAGGYNEQFF. The CDR3 coding sequence is TGCAGTGCTAGAGATCCCCGGGCCGGCGGTTACAATGAGCAGTTCTTC.

This clonotype was detected only once. V gene TRBV9 combines with J gene TRBJ1-6, with D tentatively TRBD1 (6 bases). V gave up 0 bases and J gave up 7 bases, with 20 bases separating them. Germline loops: CDR1 SGDLS, CDR2 YYNGEE. CDR3 length: 18 residues. The CDR3 protein is CASSVGAGARTENSPLHF. The DNA for the CDR3 is TGTGCCAGCAGCGTAGGGGCGGGGGCCCGGACTGAAAATTCACCCCTCCACTTT.

This clonotype was counted at least ten times. The chain combines TRBV12-3 or TRBV12-4 with TRBJ2-1; 9 bases agree with TRBD2. This CDR3 comprises 14 residues. V trimming: 7 bases; J trimming: 9 bases; junction bases outside the gene matches: 10. CDR3 protein: CASTPGAGGREQFF. DNA of the CDR3: TGTGCCAGCACCCCGGGCGCGGGGGGGCGTGAGCAGTTCTTC.

In its sample, this clonotype was seen many times. The rearrangement links TRBV7-9 to TRBJ1-1, with D uncertain. This CDR3 comprises 15 residues. Trimming stripped 0 bases from V and 0 bases from J, with 8 bases between. Germline lookup yields CDR1 SEHNR and CDR2 FQNEAQ (reference sequence). The CDR3 sequence: CASSLATNMNTEAFF. The CDR3 bases are TGTGCCAGCAGCTTAGCGACGAATATGAACACTGAAGCTTTCTTT.

This clonotype showed up many times. The chain uses TRBV27 and TRBJ1-2; no firm D call. The germline gives CDR1 MNHEY, CDR2 SMNVEV (reference sequence). V lost 1 base and J lost 1, with 10 bases in between. There are 15 residues in the CDR3. The CDR3 DNA follows: TGTGCCAGCAGTTTATGGCCGCCACTTAACTATGGCTACACCTTC. Translating it yields CASSLWPPLNYGYTF.

This clonotype was seen many times. This sequence joins TRBV19 and TRBJ1-1; D not resolved. This CDR3 has 14 residues. Trimming left V 5 bases short and J 4 bases short, with 14 bases between. Germline V lookup: CDR1 LNHDA, CDR2 SQIVND (reference sequence). DNA for the CDR3: TGTGCCAGTAGTTCCGGGCTTTTGGTCACTGAAGCTTTCTTT. Its protein product is CASSSGLLVTEAFF.